This T cell receptor (beta chain) was observed in a study of T-cell reconstitution after alpha-beta-depleted transplantation in children. Unique molecular identifiers featured in how the TCRbeta library was prepared. Via MiXCR, TCRdb re-called the PCR reads, giving one row per CDR3 protein. The table includes about 110,000 distinct CDR3 sequences, 10% detected once. Germline V gene data show CDR1 as SGHRS and CDR2 as YFSETQ. V gave up 0 bases and J gave up 0 bases; unmatched junction bases: 1. The CDR3 loop spans 16 amino acids. This clonotype was counted only a few times. The chain joins TRBV5-1 to TRBJ2-2, with TRBD1 identical over 8 bases. Sequenced material: PBMCs from the stem cell graft donor, taken from the stem cell graft. The source is a human donor who donated a stem cell graft to a child with acute lymphoblastic leukemia. The CDR3 DNA reads as TGCGCCAGCAGCTTGGCGACAGGGGCGAACACCGGGGAGCTGTTTTTT. Encoded protein: CASSLATGANTGELFF.